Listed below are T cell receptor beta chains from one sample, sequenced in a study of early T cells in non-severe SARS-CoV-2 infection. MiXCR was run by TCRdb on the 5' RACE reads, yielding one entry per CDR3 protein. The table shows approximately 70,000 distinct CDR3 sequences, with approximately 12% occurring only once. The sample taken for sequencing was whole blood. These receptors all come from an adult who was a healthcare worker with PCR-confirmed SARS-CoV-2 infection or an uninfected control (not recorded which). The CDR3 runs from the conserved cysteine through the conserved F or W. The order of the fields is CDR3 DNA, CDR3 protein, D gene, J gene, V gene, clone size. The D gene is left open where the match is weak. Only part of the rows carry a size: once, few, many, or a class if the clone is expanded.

CDR3nt: TGTGCCAGCAGCTGGGGACAGACACGGGGTGATACGCAGTATTTT; CDR3aa: CASSWGQTRGDTQYF; d_gene: TRBD1; j_gene: TRBJ2-3; v_gene: TRBV7-2; abundance: -
CDR3nt: TGTGCCAGCAGCTCCTCCGACACAGGGGGCGCAGGATATGGCTACACCTTC; CDR3aa: CASSSSDTGGAGYGYTF; d_gene: TRBD1; j_gene: TRBJ1-2; v_gene: TRBV7-6; abundance: few
CDR3nt: TGTGCCAGCAGCTTACCCGTCTTTAACAGGGGGCAAAGCACCGGGGAGCTGTTTTTT; CDR3aa: CASSLPVFNRGQSTGELFF; d_gene: TRBD1; j_gene: TRBJ2-2; v_gene: TRBV7-8; abundance: -
CDR3nt: TGCAGTGCTAGAGAAGATATCGAGCAGTTCTTC; CDR3aa: CSAREDIEQFF; d_gene: -; j_gene: TRBJ2-1; v_gene: TRBV20-1; abundance: many
CDR3nt: TGTGCCAGCAGGCGGGGCACAGATACGCAGTATTTT; CDR3aa: CASRRGTDTQYF; d_gene: -; j_gene: TRBJ2-3; v_gene: TRBV6-5; abundance: few
CDR3nt: TGCGCCAGCAGTGAGACGGGAAGACTGTCCGGGGAGCTGTTTTTT; CDR3aa: CASSETGRLSGELFF; d_gene: -; j_gene: TRBJ2-2; v_gene: TRBV10-2; abundance: few
CDR3nt: TGTGCCAGCAGGTTGACTAGCGGGATATCCGGCGCCGAGCAGTTCTTC; CDR3aa: CASRLTSGISGAEQFF; d_gene: TRBD2; j_gene: TRBJ2-1; v_gene: TRBV12-3/TRBV12-4; abundance: -
CDR3nt: TGTGCCAGCAGTTCCCTCTACGCACAGGGGCCAAACTCCCCCTACTATGGCTACACCTTC; CDR3aa: CASSSLYAQGPNSPYYGYTF; d_gene: TRBD1; j_gene: TRBJ1-2; v_gene: TRBV28; abundance: many
CDR3nt: TGTGCCAGCAGTCGAGGACAGACTAGCACAGATACGCAGTATTTT; CDR3aa: CASSRGQTSTDTQYF; d_gene: -; j_gene: TRBJ2-3; v_gene: TRBV2; abundance: few
CDR3nt: TGTGCCAGCAGTTCTCTGGCAGGGCCTTCCTACGAGCAGTACTTC; CDR3aa: CASSSLAGPSYEQYF; d_gene: -; j_gene: TRBJ2-7; v_gene: TRBV12-3/TRBV12-4; abundance: -
CDR3nt: TGTGCCAGCAAGGGGGACGGGAGCTCCACCTTC; CDR3aa: CASKGDGSSTF; d_gene: -; j_gene: TRBJ2-7; v_gene: TRBV2; abundance: few
CDR3nt: TGTGCCAGCAGCTTAGCGATTGCAGGCGGTGAGCAGTTCTTC; CDR3aa: CASSLAIAGGEQFF; d_gene: -; j_gene: TRBJ2-1; v_gene: TRBV7-2; abundance: -
CDR3nt: TGTGCCAGCAGCTTAGTCTTCGGCCCCCAGCATTTT; CDR3aa: CASSLVFGPQHF; d_gene: -; j_gene: TRBJ1-5; v_gene: TRBV7-8; abundance: many
CDR3nt: TGTGCCAGCAGTCGATCGACAGGGGGCACAGATACGCAGTATTTT; CDR3aa: CASSRSTGGTDTQYF; d_gene: TRBD1; j_gene: TRBJ2-3; v_gene: TRBV11-2; abundance: -
CDR3nt: TGTGCCAGCAGCAGGGGACAGGGGCATGAGACCCAGTACTTC; CDR3aa: CASSRGQGHETQYF; d_gene: TRBD1; j_gene: TRBJ2-5; v_gene: TRBV7-6; abundance: many
CDR3nt: TGTGCCAGCAGCTGGGGGTTCCGGACTAGCGGGAGAGGCACAGATACGCAGTATTTT; CDR3aa: CASSWGFRTSGRGTDTQYF; d_gene: TRBD2; j_gene: TRBJ2-3; v_gene: TRBV5-6; abundance: -
CDR3nt: TGTGCCAGCAGCTTAAGACGGAAGAACACTGAAGCTTTCTTT; CDR3aa: CASSLRRKNTEAFF; d_gene: -; j_gene: TRBJ1-1; v_gene: TRBV5-6; abundance: -
CDR3nt: TGTGCCAGCAGCCAAGATTCCCAGGTTCTAAATGAGCAGTTCTTC; CDR3aa: CASSQDSQVLNEQFF; d_gene: -; j_gene: TRBJ2-1; v_gene: TRBV3-1; abundance: -
CDR3nt: TGTGCCAGCAGCCACGGGATAACTGGGGCCAACGTCCTGACTTTC; CDR3aa: CASSHGITGANVLTF; d_gene: -; j_gene: TRBJ2-6; v_gene: TRBV3-1; abundance: many
CDR3nt: TGTGCCAGCAGCCTCTCTGGGACAGGGGACGAGCAGTACTTC; CDR3aa: CASSLSGTGDEQYF; d_gene: TRBD1; j_gene: TRBJ2-7; v_gene: TRBV7-2; abundance: many
CDR3nt: TGTGCCAGCAGCCCCCGAGCAGCGGGAGTTGAGACCCAGTACTTC; CDR3aa: CASSPRAAGVETQYF; d_gene: TRBD2; j_gene: TRBJ2-5; v_gene: TRBV7-2; abundance: many
CDR3nt: TGTGCCAGCAGTTTAATAGGGGGAAATAGCAATCAGCCCCAGCATTTT; CDR3aa: CASSLIGGNSNQPQHF; d_gene: -; j_gene: TRBJ1-5; v_gene: TRBV12-3/TRBV12-4; abundance: many
CDR3nt: TGTGCCAGCAGCCAAGATAGTAGGAGCCAGCCCCAGCATTTT; CDR3aa: CASSQDSRSQPQHF; d_gene: -; j_gene: TRBJ1-5; v_gene: TRBV3-1; abundance: many
CDR3nt: TGTGCCAGCAGCCCCAGGGGGGTCGCTTACGAGCAGTACTTC; CDR3aa: CASSPRGVAYEQYF; d_gene: -; j_gene: TRBJ2-7; v_gene: TRBV12-3/TRBV12-4; abundance: many
CDR3nt: TGTGCCAGCAGCCAGCTAGCGGGAGGGACTGAGCAGTTCTTC; CDR3aa: CASSQLAGGTEQFF; d_gene: TRBD2; j_gene: TRBJ2-1; v_gene: TRBV14; abundance: -
CDR3nt: TGCAGTGCAGAAGGACACCAGCAGTTCTTC; CDR3aa: CSAEGHQQFF; d_gene: -; j_gene: TRBJ2-1; v_gene: TRBV20-1; abundance: few
CDR3nt: TGTGCCAGCAGCGCGGGGCGTCGGGACAGAAGGGCCGGGGAGCTGTTTTTT; CDR3aa: CASSAGRRDRRAGELFF; d_gene: -; j_gene: TRBJ2-2; v_gene: TRBV11-2; abundance: many
CDR3nt: TGTGCCAGCAGCCAAGTGGGCGGGATAGGATACGAGCAGTACTTC; CDR3aa: CASSQVGGIGYEQYF; d_gene: -; j_gene: TRBJ2-7; v_gene: TRBV3-1; abundance: -
CDR3nt: TGTGCCAGCAGCTTATTCCCGGGGGCGCCCTACGAGCAGTACTTC; CDR3aa: CASSLFPGAPYEQYF; d_gene: -; j_gene: TRBJ2-7; v_gene: TRBV7-2; abundance: -
CDR3nt: TGTGCCAGCAGTAAGTCGAGCGGGACAGAGACCCAGTACTTC; CDR3aa: CASSKSSGTETQYF; d_gene: TRBD2; j_gene: TRBJ2-5; v_gene: TRBV2; abundance: few
CDR3nt: TGTGCCATCAGCGCAGGGATTAACTATGGCTACACCTTC; CDR3aa: CAISAGINYGYTF; d_gene: -; j_gene: TRBJ1-2; v_gene: TRBV10-3; abundance: many
CDR3nt: TGCAGTGCTAGAGATGTTCAGGGGATCTCAAATTCACCCCTCCACTTT; CDR3aa: CSARDVQGISNSPLHF; d_gene: -; j_gene: TRBJ1-6; v_gene: TRBV20-1; abundance: -
CDR3nt: TGTGCCAGCAGCCGAGGGCACCGCGAGGATGAGCAGTTCTTC; CDR3aa: CASSRGHREDEQFF; d_gene: -; j_gene: TRBJ2-1; v_gene: TRBV3-1; abundance: few
CDR3nt: TGTGCCAGCAGCCATGCCGGGACAGGGGATACCGGGGAGCTGTTTTTT; CDR3aa: CASSHAGTGDTGELFF; d_gene: TRBD1; j_gene: TRBJ2-2; v_gene: TRBV6-6; abundance: -
CDR3nt: TGCGCCAGCAGCCTTCGGACTAGTTCAGATACGCAGTATTTT; CDR3aa: CASSLRTSSDTQYF; d_gene: TRBD2; j_gene: TRBJ2-3; v_gene: TRBV5-1; abundance: many
CDR3nt: TGCAGCGTTGAAGGCTCTACCCCAGAGACCCAGTACTTC; CDR3aa: CSVEGSTPETQYF; d_gene: -; j_gene: TRBJ2-5; v_gene: TRBV29-1; abundance: many
CDR3nt: TGTGCCAGCAGTTTCCCACGGGCCGAAGCTTTCTTT; CDR3aa: CASSFPRAEAFF; d_gene: -; j_gene: TRBJ1-1; v_gene: TRBV6-1; abundance: -
CDR3nt: TGCGCCAGCAGCTTGGCTAATACCGGGGTAGGGTTCAATGAGCAGTTCTTC; CDR3aa: CASSLANTGVGFNEQFF; d_gene: -; j_gene: TRBJ2-1; v_gene: TRBV5-1; abundance: many
CDR3nt: TGTGCCAGCAGCGTAGGCGGACTAGCGGGAAAGAATGAGCAGTTCTTC; CDR3aa: CASSVGGLAGKNEQFF; d_gene: TRBD2; j_gene: TRBJ2-1; v_gene: TRBV9; abundance: -
CDR3nt: TGCGCCAGCAGCTTGGCAGGGCACGGGAGCGAGCAGTACTTC; CDR3aa: CASSLAGHGSEQYF; d_gene: -; j_gene: TRBJ2-7; v_gene: TRBV5-1; abundance: many
CDR3nt: TGTGCCAGCAGCACCTTACAGGGCCTGAACACTGAAGCTTTCTTT; CDR3aa: CASSTLQGLNTEAFF; d_gene: -; j_gene: TRBJ1-1; v_gene: TRBV12-3/TRBV12-4; abundance: few
CDR3nt: TGCAGCGTTGAAGAGGGCGGGAGCTATGGCTACACCTTC; CDR3aa: CSVEEGGSYGYTF; d_gene: -; j_gene: TRBJ1-2; v_gene: TRBV29-1; abundance: -
CDR3nt: TGTGCCAGCAGCCCGAAAGCGAGCAATAAGCAGTTCTTC; CDR3aa: CASSPKASNKQFF; d_gene: -; j_gene: TRBJ2-1; v_gene: TRBV7-8; abundance: few
CDR3nt: TGCGCCAGCAGCTTCGAGAACACTGAAGTTTTCTTT; CDR3aa: CASSFENTEVFF; d_gene: -; j_gene: TRBJ1-1; v_gene: TRBV5-1; abundance: -
CDR3nt: TGTGCCAGTAGTATTTGGGTGGGATACGAGCAGTACTTC; CDR3aa: CASSIWVGYEQYF; d_gene: -; j_gene: TRBJ2-7; v_gene: TRBV19; abundance: many
CDR3nt: TGTGCCAGCAGCCCGGGGCCAGGGGGCATAAGCAATCAGCCCCAGCATTTT; CDR3aa: CASSPGPGGISNQPQHF; d_gene: TRBD1; j_gene: TRBJ1-5; v_gene: TRBV11-2; abundance: -
CDR3nt: TGCAGCGTGACCCGACAGGGCACCTACAATGAGCAGTTCTTC; CDR3aa: CSVTRQGTYNEQFF; d_gene: TRBD1; j_gene: TRBJ2-1; v_gene: TRBV29-1; abundance: many
CDR3nt: TGCGCCAGCAGCCAATTAGGCCTGGGGCACTACGAGCAGTACTTC; CDR3aa: CASSQLGLGHYEQYF; d_gene: -; j_gene: TRBJ2-7; v_gene: TRBV4-1; abundance: many
CDR3nt: TGTGCCAGCAGTCCCTACAGGGTTACTGAAGCTTTCTTT; CDR3aa: CASSPYRVTEAFF; d_gene: -; j_gene: TRBJ1-1; v_gene: TRBV28; abundance: few
CDR3nt: TGTGCCAGCAGTTACCCAAGTCGCACTGAAGCTTTCTTT; CDR3aa: CASSYPSRTEAFF; d_gene: -; j_gene: TRBJ1-1; v_gene: TRBV6-2/TRBV6-3; abundance: -
CDR3nt: TGTGCCAGCAGTTACCACGGGACATCAAACACTGAAGCTTTCTTT; CDR3aa: CASSYHGTSNTEAFF; d_gene: -; j_gene: TRBJ1-1; v_gene: TRBV6-6; abundance: -
CDR3nt: TGCAGCGTTGAAGGGCTAGCGGGAGTATATGAGCAGTTCTTC; CDR3aa: CSVEGLAGVYEQFF; d_gene: TRBD2; j_gene: TRBJ2-1; v_gene: TRBV29-1; abundance: -
CDR3nt: TGTGCCAGCAGACGAAGGGACTTCCACAATGAGCAGTTCTTC; CDR3aa: CASRRRDFHNEQFF; d_gene: -; j_gene: TRBJ2-1; v_gene: TRBV6-6; abundance: few
CDR3nt: TGTGCCAGCAGTCTCGAGCGGGGGGATCAGCATTTT; CDR3aa: CASSLERGDQHF; d_gene: -; j_gene: TRBJ1-5; v_gene: TRBV28; abundance: -
CDR3nt: TGTGCCAGCAGTTTAACAGGGGGCATCTACGAGCAGTACTTC; CDR3aa: CASSLTGGIYEQYF; d_gene: TRBD1; j_gene: TRBJ2-7; v_gene: TRBV12-3/TRBV12-4; abundance: -
CDR3nt: TGTGCCAGCAGTTACTGGACCGGGGCCAGACGTTTGGAGACCCAGTACTTC; CDR3aa: CASSYWTGARRLETQYF; d_gene: -; j_gene: TRBJ2-5; v_gene: TRBV6-6; abundance: many
CDR3nt: TGTGCCAGCAGGAAACAGGGGTATAATTCACCCCTCCACTTT; CDR3aa: CASRKQGYNSPLHF; d_gene: TRBD1; j_gene: TRBJ1-6; v_gene: TRBV6-6; abundance: many
CDR3nt: TGTGCCAGCAGTTCCCGCTTGGGGGGAGCTGGAAACACCATATATTTT; CDR3aa: CASSSRLGGAGNTIYF; d_gene: -; j_gene: TRBJ1-3; v_gene: TRBV2; abundance: many
CDR3nt: TGTGCCAGCAACTTGAAGGGACAAAATTCACCCCTCCACTTT; CDR3aa: CASNLKGQNSPLHF; d_gene: -; j_gene: TRBJ1-6; v_gene: TRBV6-1; abundance: -
CDR3nt: TGTGCCAGCAGCCCTAGCCGACAGGGGCGGGACGGAGGCTACACCTTC; CDR3aa: CASSPSRQGRDGGYTF; d_gene: TRBD1; j_gene: TRBJ1-2; v_gene: TRBV7-8; abundance: many